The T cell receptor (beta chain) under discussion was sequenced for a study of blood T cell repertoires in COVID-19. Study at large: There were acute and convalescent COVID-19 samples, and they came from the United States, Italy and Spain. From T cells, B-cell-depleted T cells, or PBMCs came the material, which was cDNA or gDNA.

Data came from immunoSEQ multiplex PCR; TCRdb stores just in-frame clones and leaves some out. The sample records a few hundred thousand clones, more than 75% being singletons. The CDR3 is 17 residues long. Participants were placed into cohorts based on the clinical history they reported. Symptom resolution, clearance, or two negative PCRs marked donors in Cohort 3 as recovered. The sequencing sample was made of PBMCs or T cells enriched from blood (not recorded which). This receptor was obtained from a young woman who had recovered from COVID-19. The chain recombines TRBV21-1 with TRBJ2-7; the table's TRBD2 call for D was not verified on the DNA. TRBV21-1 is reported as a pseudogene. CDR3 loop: CASSKSTSGRSSYEQYF. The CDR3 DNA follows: TGTGCCAGCAGCAAATCCACCTCGGGTCGTAGCTCCTACGAGCAGTACTTC.